Included here is one T cell receptor beta chain sequence, with context. This receptor's antigen is unknown. Base-call qualities are not available, and no considerably larger clone is one nucleotide away. Cut back by 6 bases and 3 bases, the V and J ends lie 15 bases apart. Sequences MNHEY (CDR1) and SMNVEV (CDR2) are obtained from the germline V gene (reference sequence). The CDR3 starts with the cysteine, ends with the phenylalanine, and has 14 residues. The retained sequence is limited to the CDR3, 42 bases, with the frame set at the first base. This record belongs to a study of blood T cell repertoires in COVID-19 (dated by TCRdb to 2019 to 2021). Concerning the study at large: The collaborator samples originated in the United States, Italy and Spain and spanned the acute and convalescent phases of COVID-19. The prospective study material was composed of cDNA or gDNA derived from T cells, B-cell-depleted T cells, or PBMCs. Deeply sampled blood TCRbeta repertoires from subjects exposed to, actively infected with, or recovered from COVID-19 were included in the dataset. The repertoires were released in a freely available public database meant as a resource for research on the immune response to SARS-CoV-2. The samples were drawn from two sources: the first 160 participants of the ongoing ImmuneRACE study, and some 1,300 subjects contributed by 6 global collaborators. Nearly every sample came with metadata listing a de-identified subject ID, COVID-19 status, age in years and sex. HLA class I and class II types, where available, came from metadata supplied by the sample provider rather than from assay-based typing. Results the study describes overall, beyond this receptor: The quantity of clinical and demographic metadata differed by source and by participant and was supplied without curation.

TCRbeta CDR3 regions were amplified from genomic DNA using the immunoSEQ Assay, a bias-controlled multiplex PCR. The published analysis was carried out like this. The number of nucleated cells in each sample was estimated by amplification of reference gene primers within the assay. Sequence reads were collapsed and filtered to measure the absolute abundance of every unique TCRbeta CDR3 rearrangement. For each sample, productive Simpson clonality was calculated as the square root of Simpson's diversity index over productive rearrangements. TCRdb's version of the immuneACCESS table is confined to in-frame rearrangements and falls short of the full clone set. An unresolved V gene accounts for under half of the shortfall where checked; the remainder is of unknown origin. The V and J calls and clone size come from that table; D and trimming were worked out from the DNA. The table for this sample lists 200,000 to 300,000 clones; around nine tenths of them were counted only once. The ten largest clones add up to 1.5% to 2% of the sample.

Collaborating institutions collected whole blood in K2EDTA tubes following their own protocols. For TCRbeta analysis, collaborators shipped samples as frozen whole blood, isolated PBMCs, or DNA extracted from either of those sample types. The origin of this receptor is a man younger than 45 with active or convalescent COVID-19. The sequence joins TRBV27 to TRBJ2-7; no D gene can be assigned with confidence. The source material was peripheral blood. The DNA sequence reads TGTGCCAGCAGCCCAGGCGCCAGTTACTACGAGCAGTACTTC. This encodes CASSPGASYYEQYF.